The 28 T cell receptor beta chains below come from one sample, sequenced in a study of T cell responses to AZD1222 COVID-19 vaccine (dated by TCRdb to the early 2020s). In the paper's terms, the time point label means: about 28 days (+/-7) after the second vaccine dose. Library preparation was by the immunoSEQ multiplex PCR assay. TCRdb stores this immuneACCESS table with in-frame sequences only. Part of the clones is absent; in the studies checked, under half of the shortfall reflects unresolved V genes, and no reason is known for the rest. In this sample the table shows about 120,000 clones, around 92% of which occur a single time. The top ten clones comprise approximately 8% of the sample. The sequenced sample was peripheral blood, obtained 28 days after the second AZD1222 dose. These receptors were obtained from an adult who received the AZD1222 COVID-19 vaccine.

The chain combines TRBV5-1 with TRBJ2-7, with 9 positions matching TRBD2. CDR1 is SGHRS, CDR2 YFSETQ, per germline. J lost 4 bases, V lost 0 bases, and 5 bases had no gene match. This CDR3 is built from 15 residues. Here the CDR3 reads CASSLDGTSRYEQYF. DNA of the CDR3: TGCGCCAGCAGCTTGGACGGGACTAGCCGTTACGAGCAGTACTTC.

The chain uses TRBV7-2 and TRBJ1-5; no reliable D call. The CDR3 has 13 residues. Trimming shortened V by 5 bases and J by 15 bases, and 20 bases separated the two germline ends. In germline, CDR1 is SGHTA, CDR2 FQGNSA. CDR3 nucleotides: TGTGCCAGCAGCCCCCAGGAAGACACCCTTCCGCATTTT. As protein: CASSPQEDTLPHF.

This rearrangement joins TRBV27 to TRBJ1-1, with D uncertain. CDR3 size: 16 residues. The V end lost 0 bases, the J end lost 1 base, and 12 bases lay between the germline ends. Germline CDR1 reads MNHEY; CDR2 reads SMNVEV (reference sequence). In DNA, the CDR3 is TGTGCCAGCAGTTTATCGACTCTAGGTAGGAACACTGAAGCTTTCTTT. It is translated as CASSLSTLGRNTEAFF.

J is TRBJ1-1 and V is TRBV19; D ambiguous. CDR1 and CDR2 (germline): LNHDA, SQIVND (reference sequence). V lost 0 bases to trimming and J lost 5 bases, with 13 bases between them. This CDR3 has 15 amino acids. The CDR3 loop is CASSIDWVMGTEAFF. The CDR3 DNA reads as TGTGCCAGTAGTATAGATTGGGTGATGGGGACTGAAGCTTTCTTT.

The V and J genes are TRBV2 and TRBJ1-6; D uncertain. The CDR3 has 13 amino acids. Germline lookup yields CDR1 SNHLY and CDR2 FYNNEI. V lost 3 bases and J 12 bases, leaving 12 bases between the germline ends. CDR3 DNA: TGTGCCAGCAGTGACCCCACCGCGAGACCCCTCCACTTT. It is translated as CASSDPTARPLHF.

The genes are TRBV5-1 and TRBJ2-5; D is perhaps TRBD2 (5 bases). Trimming took 4 bases from V and 3 from J, leaving 16 bases between them. Germline loops: CDR1 SGHRS, CDR2 YFSETQ. This CDR3 spans 15 amino acids. CDR3 nucleotide sequence: TGCGCCAGCAGCCCCCATCCGGGATCAAAAGAGACCCAGTACTTC. This sequence encodes CASSPHPGSKETQYF.

On this clone: This sample includes further DNA sequences coding for the same CDR3. The rearrangement joins TRBV3-1 (or the pseudogene TRBV3-2) to TRBJ1-2, with D unclear. V was clipped by 1 base and J by 2 bases, with 2 bases between them. The CDR3 length is 12 residues. Germline V gene sequence: CDR1 LGHDT, CDR2 YNNKEL (reference sequence). The CDR3: CASSQVNYGYTF. CDR3 in DNA: TGTGCCAGCAGCCAAGTAAACTATGGCTACACCTTC.

The gene calls are TRBV4-1 and TRBJ2-5; tentatively, D is TRBD1 or TRBD2 (5 bases each). The CDR3 contains 16 residues. Germline V gives CDR1 MGHRA, CDR2 YSYEKL. Trimming took 4 bases from V and 5 from J, leaving 20 bases between them. The CDR3: CASSPSYGSGSETQYF. CDR3 coding DNA: TGCGCCAGCAGCCCCTCCTATGGATCAGGGAGTGAGACCCAGTACTTC.

The chain couples TRBV28 to TRBJ2-7; D not certain. The V gene's germline CDR1 is MDHEN and CDR2 SYDVKM. V gave up 1 base and J gave up 5 bases, with 0 bases separating them. This CDR3 spans 10 amino acids. The CDR3 coding sequence is TGTGCCAGCAGTTTATACGAGCAGTACTTC. It translates to CASSLYEQYF.

The chain joins TRBV5-1 to TRBJ1-5; D may be TRBD1 (5 bases). Per germline, CDR1 SGHRS and CDR2 YFSETQ. V lost 0 bases to trimming and J lost 4 bases, with 5 bases between them. The CDR3 runs to 13 residues. The CDR3 DNA sequence: TGCGCCAGCAGCTTGGGACAGAATCAGCCCCAGCATTTT. Residues: CASSLGQNQPQHF.

The rearrangement uses TRBV27 and TRBJ1-2; a weak D match, TRBD1 (6 bases). This CDR3 is 14 amino acids long. The V end lost 0 bases, the J end lost 13 bases, and 18 bases lay between the germline ends. Germline CDR1 and CDR2: MNHEY and SMNVEV (reference sequence). The CDR3 here is CASSLSRGEGISTF. In DNA, the CDR3 is TGTGCCAGCAGTTTATCGAGGGGGGAGGGTATCTCCACCTTC.

The V and J genes are TRBV28 and TRBJ1-2; 7 nucleotides agree with TRBD1. CDR3 length: 16 residues. The germline V gene encodes CDR1 MDHEN and CDR2 SYDVKM. V trimming: 3 bases; J trimming: 10 bases; junction bases outside the gene matches: 17. CDR3 amino acids: CASSLTPQGSHKDYTF. The CDR3 nucleotides are TGTGCCAGCAGTTTGACACCACAGGGGTCCCATAAGGACTACACCTTC.

The V gene is TRBV5-4, the J gene TRBJ2-1; 7 bases are a match to TRBD1. Germline V gene lookup returns CDR1 SGHNT and CDR2 YYREEE (reference sequence). CDR3 length: 16 residues. Trimming cost V 4 bases and J 4 bases; bases outside gene matches: 11. The CDR3, as DNA: TGTGCCAGCAGCCCCTCCGTACAGGGGTATTACAATGAGCAGTTCTTC. Protein sequence: CASSPSVQGYYNEQFF.

This clone has a single count. The CDR3 bases are TGTGCCAGCAGCTTTGGACAGGGCTCTGGAAACACCATATATTTT. It translates to CASSFGQGSGNTIYF. The V gene is TRBV5-6, the J gene TRBJ1-3, with 8 bases matching TRBD1. V shed 2 bases, J shed 0 bases, and the junction held 1 base outside the gene matches. This CDR3 has 15 residues. Germline CDR1 SGHDT, CDR2 YYEEEE.

The chain joins TRBV25-1 to TRBJ1-6; D might be TRBD1 (6 bases). V was shortened by 7 bases and J by 10 bases, with 14 bases between the two germline ends. The germline CDR1 and CDR2 sequences are MGHDK and SYGVNS. The CDR3 extends over 13 amino acids. The CDR3 region is CASKGGIGSPLHF. The CDR3 region has the DNA TGTGCCAGCAAAGGGGGGATAGGGTCACCCCTCCACTTT.

DNA for the CDR3: TGTGCCAGCAGCGCCGGGACAGGGGCACGGCTGGATACGCAGTATTTT. This sequence encodes CASSAGTGARLDTQYF. The chain uses TRBV9 and TRBJ2-3, with TRBD1 matching 10 bases. From germline, CDR1 is SGDLS and CDR2 YYNGEE. CDR3 size: 16 residues. The junction had 10 bases not matched to a gene; V was cut back by 3 bases and J by 6 bases.

V is TRBV7-8 and J is TRBJ1-4; weak D call: TRBD1 (5 bases). The V gene lost 5 bases and the J gene lost 10 bases, with 14 bases spanning the gap. This CDR3 region has 13 residues. CDR1 is SGHVS, CDR2 FQNEAQ, per germline. The CDR3 is CASSRRDGRKLFF. The DNA of the CDR3 is TGTGCCAGCAGCCGGCGGGACGGTCGAAAACTGTTTTTT.

This chain uses TRBV28 with TRBJ1-4; no firm D call. Trimming removed 2 bases at V and 8 bases at J, with 15 bases between. CDR3 length equals 15 residues. The germline V gene encodes CDR1 MDHEN and CDR2 SYDVKM. CDR3 nucleotides: TGTGCCAGCAGTTTAGGGTCCAGTCGAAGGGAAAAACTGTTTTTT. Amino acids: CASSLGSSRREKLFF.

V usage is TRBV7-9 and J usage is TRBJ2-7; D unresolved. Trimming pared 7 bases from V and 1 base from J, leaving 14 bases between. There are 14 residues in the CDR3. Germline CDR1 and CDR2: SEHNR and FQNEAQ (reference sequence). CDR3 DNA sequence: TGTGCCAGCACCCTAGATTTGGAATCCTACGAGCAGTACTTC. This encodes CASTLDLESYEQYF.

This chain links TRBV27 with TRBJ2-2; D gene uncertain. The CDR3 is 16 amino acids. V was pared by 8 bases and J by 4 bases, with 20 bases between. The germline CDR1 and CDR2 sequences are MNHEY and SMNVEV (reference sequence). CDR3 residues: CASGRNAGMGTGELFF. CDR3 bases: TGTGCCAGCGGACGAAACGCTGGGATGGGCACCGGGGAGCTGTTTTTT.

This clone was seen a handful of times. The rearrangement uses TRBV6-6 and TRBJ1-1; unclear D gene. The CDR3 totals 13 residues. Trimming left V 4 bases short and J 1 base short, with 7 bases between. Germline assignment: CDR1 MNHNY and CDR2 SVGAGI (reference sequence). The CDR3 DNA reads as TGTGCCAGCAGTTTTTTTGGGAACACTGAAGCTTTCTTT. This sequence encodes CASSFFGNTEAFF.

V and J are TRBV21-1 and TRBJ2-4; the table assigns TRBD1, which was not confirmed against the DNA. TRBV21-1 is a pseudogene locus. This CDR3 region has 14 residues. This CDR3 is CASTTPGQKNIQYF. The CDR3 nucleotides read TGTGCCAGCACGACTCCGGGACAGAAAAACATTCAGTACTTC.

The rearrangement links TRBV3-1 (or the pseudogene TRBV3-2) to TRBJ2-1; 12 bases map to TRBD2. The germline V gene encodes CDR1 LGHDT and CDR2 YNNKEL (reference sequence). Losses at the gene ends were 4 bases for V and 0 bases for J; bases not matched to a gene: 4. There are 17 residues in the CDR3. This CDR3 is CASSPGLAGNSYNEQFF. The CDR3 nucleotides are TGTGCCAGCAGCCCCGGACTAGCGGGGAACTCCTACAATGAGCAGTTCTTC.

The chain carries TRBV4-1 and TRBJ1-1; 7 bases agree with TRBD1. V trimming: 3 bases; J trimming: 1 base; junction bases outside the gene matches: 5. The CDR3 is made up of 15 amino acids. Germline CDR1 MGHRA, CDR2 YSYEKL. CDR3 in DNA: TGCGCCAGCAGCCAGCAAGGGGGCAGGAACACTGAAGCTTTCTTT. Its protein is CASSQQGGRNTEAFF.

V and J are TRBV6-6 and TRBJ2-2; no firm D call. The CDR3 runs 12 residues. Germline CDR1 MNHNY, CDR2 SVGAGI (reference sequence). V dropped 8 bases and J dropped 2 bases, with 6 bases sitting between them. CDR3 loop: CASHFNTGELFF. The CDR3 DNA reads as TGTGCCAGCCATTTCAACACCGGGGAGCTGTTTTTT.

The chain recombines TRBV5-1 with TRBJ2-2; D is perhaps TRBD1 or TRBD2 (5 bases each). Trimming cost V 4 bases and J 5 bases, with 18 bases left between them. CDR1 and CDR2 (germline): SGHRS, YFSETQ. The CDR3 totals 16 residues. In DNA form, the CDR3 reads TGCGCCAGCAGCGCTGGGACCCCGCGGGTTACCGGGGAGCTGTTTTTT. This encodes CASSAGTPRVTGELFF.

This clone was found once. This chain links TRBV12-3 or TRBV12-4 with TRBJ2-2; D call uncertain. The ends were cut back, 5 bases at V and 1 base at J, with 5 bases in the middle. The CDR3 totals 13 residues. The CDR3 DNA follows: TGTGCCAGCAGTGCAGGGAACACCGGGGAGCTGTTTTTT. Protein: CASSAGNTGELFF.

The chain links TRBV3-1 (or the pseudogene TRBV3-2) to TRBJ1-1, with a weak D call TRBD1 (5 bases). CDR3 size: 15 residues. V was cut by 2 bases and J by 1 base, with 11 bases left in between. Germline lookup yields CDR1 LGHDT and CDR2 YNNKEL (reference sequence). This chain's CDR3 is CASSQPHGGNTEAFF. CDR3 DNA: TGTGCCAGCAGCCAACCTCATGGGGGGAACACTGAAGCTTTCTTT.